This T cell receptor beta chain came from a study of vaccination and CD4 T cells after COVID-19. Whole-study context: Overlapping spike peptides of SARS-CoV-2, HCoV-NL63, HCoV-OC43 and HCoV-229E were used, and cells were stimulated with them. Findings of the study overall: SARS-CoV-2-reactive clonotypes showed a nonsignificant median rise from approximately 21 to 40.

The Oncomine TCR Beta short-read assay sequenced DNA from cultured CD4+ T cells. MiXCR was run by TCRdb on the PCR reads, yielding one entry per CDR3 protein. This sample has over 14,000 distinct CDR3 sequences; 51% occur once, and the top ten carry roughly 13%. This CDR3 contains 16 residues. Germline V lookup: CDR1 SGHNT, CDR2 YENEEA. V dropped 3 bases and J dropped 3; count of bases not matched to a gene: 4. This clonotype appeared once. Antigen: not known. Treatment: roughly 11-day PBMC culture with coronavirus spike peptide pools or control peptides (ViraFEST assay). This sequence originates from a human donor who had recovered from COVID-19. Sample: CD4+ T cells from blood, cultured in vitro. The J gene is TRBJ2-7, the V gene TRBV11-3; 14 bases map to TRBD2. The CDR3 DNA reads TGTGCCAGCAGCTTGGCGGGACTAGCGGGGGTCTACGAGCAGTACTTC. This translates into CASSLAGLAGVYEQYF.